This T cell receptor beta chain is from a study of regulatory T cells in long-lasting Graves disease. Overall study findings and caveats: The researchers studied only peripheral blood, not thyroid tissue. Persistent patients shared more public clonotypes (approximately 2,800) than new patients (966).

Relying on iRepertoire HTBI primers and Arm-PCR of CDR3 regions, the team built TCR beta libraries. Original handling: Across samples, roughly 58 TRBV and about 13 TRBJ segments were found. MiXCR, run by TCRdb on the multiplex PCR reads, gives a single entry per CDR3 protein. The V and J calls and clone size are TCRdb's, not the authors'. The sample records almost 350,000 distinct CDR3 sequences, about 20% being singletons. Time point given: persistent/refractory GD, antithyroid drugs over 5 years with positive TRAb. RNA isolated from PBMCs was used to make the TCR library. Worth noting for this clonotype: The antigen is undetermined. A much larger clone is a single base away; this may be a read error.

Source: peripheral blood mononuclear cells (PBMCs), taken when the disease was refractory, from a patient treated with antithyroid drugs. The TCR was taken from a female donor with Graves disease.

DNA for the CDR3: TGTGCCAGCGGTCGCCCTCCCTCAAACGTTGGAGACGAGCAGTACTTC. Protein sequence: CASGRPPSNVGDEQYF. The chain has TRBV6-1 and TRBJ2-7; D gene unclear. From germline, CDR1 is MNHNS and CDR2 SASEGT. This CDR3 contains 16 residues. Trimming cost V 8 bases and J 5 bases, with 25 bases left between them.